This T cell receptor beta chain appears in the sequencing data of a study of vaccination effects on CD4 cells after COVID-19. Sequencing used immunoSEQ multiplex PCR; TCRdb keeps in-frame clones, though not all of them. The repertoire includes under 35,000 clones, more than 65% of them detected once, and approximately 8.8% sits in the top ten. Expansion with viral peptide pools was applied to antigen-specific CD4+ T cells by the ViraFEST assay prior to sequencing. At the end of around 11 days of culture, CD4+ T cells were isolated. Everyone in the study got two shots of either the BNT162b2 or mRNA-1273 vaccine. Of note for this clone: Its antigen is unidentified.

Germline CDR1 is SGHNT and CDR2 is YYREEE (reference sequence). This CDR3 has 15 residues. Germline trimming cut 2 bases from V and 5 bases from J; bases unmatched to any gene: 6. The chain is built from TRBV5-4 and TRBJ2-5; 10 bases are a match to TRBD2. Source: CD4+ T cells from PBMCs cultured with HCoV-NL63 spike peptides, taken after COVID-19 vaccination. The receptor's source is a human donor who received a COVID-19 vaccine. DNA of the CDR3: TGTGCCAGCAGCTTAGCTAGCGGGAGAGGGGAGACCCAGTACTTC. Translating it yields CASSLASGRGETQYF.